The 10 T cell receptor beta chains listed next were all sequenced from one sample in a study of blood T cell repertoires in COVID-19. The repertoire was sequenced with immunoSEQ multiplex PCR; TCRdb's copy has only in-frame clones and lacks some. The sample gives 130,000 to 150,000 clones, approximately 90% of which show up once; roughly 1.5% is in the top ten. Source material: peripheral blood. The source of these receptors is a human donor in a cohort sampled during active COVID-19.

This chain connects TRBV11-2 to TRBJ2-7; D is undetermined. The CDR3 spans 15 residues. Germline loops: CDR1 SGHAT, CDR2 FQNNGV. V lost 5 bases and J 0 bases, leaving 14 bases between the germline ends. The CDR3 is CASSARLYSSYEQYF. CDR3 nucleotides: TGTGCCAGCAGCGCAAGACTTTATAGCTCCTACGAGCAGTACTTC.

This clone was picked up one time. The CDR3 DNA is TGCGCCAGCAGCTTGGTTGGGAGCGGCACTGAAGCTTTCTTT. Protein: CASSLVGSGTEAFF. The genes are TRBV5-1 and TRBJ1-1; D is uncertain. Germline values: CDR1 SGHRS, CDR2 YFSETQ. Deletions cut 0 bases from V and 4 bases from J, with 10 bases between. CDR3 length: 14 residues.

This clone was picked up a small number of times. The rearrangement joins TRBV29-1 to TRBJ1-4; 9 bases align to TRBD1. Per germline, CDR1 SQVTM and CDR2 ANQGSEA. CDR3 length: 12 amino acids. V lost 3 bases to trimming and J lost 8 bases; unmatched junction nucleotides: 1. In DNA, the CDR3 is TGCAGCGTTGATACAGGGGGCGAAAAACTGTTTTTT. It translates to CSVDTGGEKLFF.

This clone was seen a few times. J is TRBJ2-2 and V is TRBV29-1; 11 positions match TRBD2. Trimming cost V 6 bases and J 0 bases; bases outside gene matches: 15. CDR3 length: 19 residues. Germline CDR1 is SQVTM and CDR2 is ANQGSEA. CDR3 nucleotide sequence: TGCAGCGTGGCCGGGAGTCTCCTAGCGGGGGGCTCGAACACCGGGGAGCTGTTTTTT. Residues: CSVAGSLLAGGSNTGELFF.

There are a few counts of this clone. CDR3 residues: CASSFRTGGELFF. The CDR3 nucleotides read TGTGCCAGCAGCTTCCGGACAGGCGGGGAGCTGTTTTTT. The rearrangement links TRBV7-2 to TRBJ2-2, with 7 bases fitting TRBD1. This CDR3 has 13 amino acids. Unmatched junction bases numbered 2, after V lost 3 bases and J lost 7 bases. Germline V CDR1 and CDR2: SGHTA, FQGNSA.

This clone was seen just once. The rearrangement links TRBV5-1 to TRBJ2-5; 8 bases match TRBD2. The V gene end was trimmed by 2 bases and the J gene end by 3 bases; junction bases not matched to a gene: 6. The CDR3 is 15 amino acids. Germline values: CDR1 SGHRS, CDR2 YFSETQ. As DNA, the CDR3 is TGCGCCAGCAGCTTCTGGCGGGGGGCCGAAGAGACCCAGTACTTC. It yields the protein CASSFWRGAEETQYF.

This rearrangement joins TRBV6-5 to TRBJ1-6; D may be TRBD1 (5 bases). Per germline, CDR1 MNHEY and CDR2 SVGAGI. V was shortened by 2 bases and J by 7 bases, with 9 bases between the two germline ends. The CDR3 totals 14 residues. The CDR3 bases are TGTGCCAGCAGTTACCCGGAGGGGAATTCACCCCTCCACTTT. Its protein product is CASSYPEGNSPLHF.

The chain recombines TRBV2 with TRBJ1-6; unclear D gene. The V gene lost 4 bases and the J gene lost 8 bases, with 6 bases spanning the gap. The CDR3 length is 12 residues. The germline V gene has CDR1 SNHLY and CDR2 FYNNEI. The CDR3 protein is CASSAGYSPLHF. The CDR3 coding sequence is TGTGCCAGCAGTGCCGGGTATTCACCCCTCCACTTT.

This clone was counted at least ten times. The chain employs TRBV7-9 and TRBJ2-3, with TRBD2 matching 15 bases. V lost 1 base and J lost 4; bases outside the gene matches: 9. The CDR3 loop spans 19 amino acids. CDR1 and CDR2 from the germline V gene are SEHNR and FQNEAQ (reference sequence). CDR3 DNA sequence: TGTGCCAGCAGCTTAGACGCCGGGACTAGCGGGGGGCGGGCAGATACGCAGTATTTT. Translating it yields CASSLDAGTSGGRADTQYF.

The V gene is TRBV9, the J gene TRBJ2-7; D may be TRBD1 (6 bases). The V and J ends lost 4 bases and 6 bases respectively, with 14 bases between them. The CDR3 sequence is 13 residues long. Germline lookup yields CDR1 SGDLS and CDR2 YYNGEE. The CDR3 spells CASSTGQRGEQYF. CDR3 bases: TGTGCCAGCAGCACTGGACAGAGAGGCGAGCAGTACTTC.